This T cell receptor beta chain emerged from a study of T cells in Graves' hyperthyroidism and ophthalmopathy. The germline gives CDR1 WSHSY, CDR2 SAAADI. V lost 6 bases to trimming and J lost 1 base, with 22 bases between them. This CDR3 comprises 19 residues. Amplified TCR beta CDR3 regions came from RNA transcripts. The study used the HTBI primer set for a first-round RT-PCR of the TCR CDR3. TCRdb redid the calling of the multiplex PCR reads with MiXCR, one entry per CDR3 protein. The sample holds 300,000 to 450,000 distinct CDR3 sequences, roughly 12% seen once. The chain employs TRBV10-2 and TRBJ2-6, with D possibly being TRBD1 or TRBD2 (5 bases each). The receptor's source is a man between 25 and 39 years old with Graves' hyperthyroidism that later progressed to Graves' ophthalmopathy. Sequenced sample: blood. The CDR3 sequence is CASRPRTLRGPSGANVLTF. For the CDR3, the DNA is TGCGCCAGCAGACCAAGGACACTTCGCGGGCCTTCTGGGGCCAACGTCCTGACTTTC.